Sequencing of this TCR beta chain was carried out in a study of post-analysis software for immune sequencing data. Points from the study as a whole: When patients were compared with controls, a handful of TRBV segments were more frequent, TRBV5-6, TRBV5-1 and TRBV20-1 among them.

V was clipped by 1 base and J by 3 bases, with 15 bases between them. Germline assignment: CDR1 SEHNR and CDR2 FQNEAQ (reference sequence). CDR3 length: 16 residues. Included in the TCR beta cDNA libraries were unique molecular identifiers. Input amounts of roughly 1 to 10 million T cells were used. These gave approximately 500,000 cDNA molecules, so each molecule approximated one T cell. Each CDR3 protein gets one entry after TCRdb re-called the PCR reads with MiXCR. The sample has approximately 400,000 distinct CDR3 sequences, roughly 38% seen once. A remark on this clonotype: The antigen is unknown.

The chain joins TRBV7-9 to TRBJ1-1; D ambiguous. Sequenced sample: blood. The TCR originated in a girl between 10 and 17 years old with multiple sclerosis. The CDR3 coding sequence is TGTGCCAGCAGCTTAGAAGGACCCCTGGGATACACTGAAGCTTTCTTT. Protein product: CASSLEGPLGYTEAFF.